Following are 25 T cell receptor beta chains from one sample sequenced in a study of T cell repertoires in cytomegalovirus infection. MiXCR, applied by TCRdb to the reads, yields one record per CDR3 protein. The data show about 500,000 distinct CDR3 sequences, 30% to 40% seen once. Their antigens are not known. Sequenced here: cultured PBMCs, sampled from culture after CMV antigen stimulation. The origin of the receptors is a human donor in good health (CMV status not recorded). Some clones in this sample may be carry-over from other donors' samples.

In its sample, this clonotype was seen a few times. The chain carries TRBV7-2 and TRBJ1-4, with D tentatively TRBD1 (5 bases). The V gene's germline CDR1 is SGHTA and CDR2 FQGNSA. This CDR3 has 15 amino acids. V was cut by 4 bases and J by 8 bases, with 17 bases left in between. The DNA of the CDR3 is TGTGCCAGCAGCTCCAGGACGGGACTGGGGGAAAAACTGTTTTTT. It yields the protein CASSSRTGLGEKLFF.

This clonotype came up a few times. The CDR3 protein is CASRDRAGYTF. The DNA of the CDR3 is TGTGCCAGCAGGGACAGGGCTGGCTACACCTTC. The chain uses TRBV2 and TRBJ1-2, with TRBD1 matching over 8 bases. From germline, CDR1 is SNHLY and CDR2 FYNNEI. The J segment lost 7 bases and the V segment lost 6 bases, leaving 1 base of the junction unmatched. CDR3 length: 11 amino acids.

J is TRBJ2-7 and V is TRBV29-1; 11 positions match TRBD1. Looked up from germline, CDR1 is SQVTM and CDR2 is ANQGSEA. V trimming: 3 bases; J trimming: 5 bases; junction bases outside the gene matches: 3. This CDR3 has 13 amino acids. The chain's CDR3 is CSVEDRGRNEQYF. CDR3 DNA sequence: TGCAGCGTTGAGGACAGGGGGCGCAACGAGCAGTACTTC.

J is TRBJ2-1 and V is TRBV7-9, with D possibly called TRBD1 or TRBD2 (6 bases each). Trimming shortened V by 5 bases and J by 9 bases, and 26 bases separated the two germline ends. Germline values: CDR1 SEHNR, CDR2 FQNEAQ (reference sequence). The CDR3 sequence is 17 residues long. The CDR3 reads CASSRKDSEGGAGEQFF. CDR3 coding DNA: TGTGCCAGCAGCCGAAAGGACAGCGAAGGCGGGGCGGGTGAGCAGTTCTTC. Supplemented by reference TRBV7-9 and TRBJ2-1, the full variable domain reads DTGVSQNPRHKITKRGQNVTFRCDPISEHNRLYWYRQTLGQGPEFLTYFQNEAQLEKSRLLSDRFSAERPKGSFSTLEIQRTEQGDSAMYLCASSRKDSEGGAGEQFFGPGTRLTVL.

The chain employs TRBV9 and TRBJ2-1; D possibly corresponds to TRBD2 (6 bases). Germline CDR1 is SGDLS and CDR2 is YYNGEE. Trimming pared 4 bases from V and 12 bases from J, leaving 20 bases between. The CDR3 sequence is 14 residues long. The CDR3 DNA reads as TGTGCCAGCAGCTCGAGGGACTCAAATGGGGGGCAGTTCTTC. Translated: CASSSRDSNGGQFF. Complete variable domain (other parts from reference TRBV9 and TRBJ2-1): DSGVTQTPKHLITATGQRVTLRCSPRSGDLSVYWYQQSLDQGLQFLIQYYNGEERAKGNILERFSAQQFPDLHSELNLSSLELGDSALYFCASSSRDSNGGQFFGPGTRLTVL.

In its sample, this clonotype was seen many times. This rearrangement joins TRBV2 to TRBJ2-3; D not resolved. Germline loops: CDR1 SNHLY, CDR2 FYNNEI. Trimming took 2 bases from V and 7 from J, leaving 16 bases between them. The CDR3 contains 15 residues. CDR3 in DNA: TGTGCCAGCAGTGAATTGGTGGGTGGAAGCCATACGCAGTATTTT. Translated: CASSELVGGSHTQYF.

This clonotype was observed a few times. J is TRBJ2-1 and V is TRBV7-4, with 7 bases that match TRBD2. The V segment lost 1 base and the J segment 2 bases; nucleotides outside the gene matches: 14. The length of the CDR3 is 19 residues. Germline V gene sequence: CDR1 SGHVT, CDR2 SQSDAQ. The CDR3, as DNA: TGTGCCAGCAGCTTAGGATCGGGGGGTTTGCCTAGCGCCTACAATGAGCAGTTCTTC. Protein sequence: CASSLGSGGLPSAYNEQFF.

This clonotype was seen only a few times. This chain joins TRBV7-8 and TRBJ2-1, with 8 nucleotides matching TRBD1. CDR1 is SGHVS, CDR2 FQNEAQ, per germline. This CDR3 is 16 amino acids long. J was trimmed by 9 bases and V by 5 bases; bases with no gene match: 15. The CDR3 DNA follows: TGTGCCAGCAGCCGAGAGATGAGGACAGGGACCAGTGAGCAGTTCTTC. This gives the protein CASSREMRTGTSEQFF.

V and J are TRBV19 and TRBJ2-2; 9 bases map to TRBD2. V dropped 6 bases and J dropped 4; count of bases not matched to a gene: 15. This CDR3 contains 18 residues. CDR1 LNHDA and CDR2 SQIVND come from the germline V gene (reference sequence). This chain's CDR3 is CASSDPPLAGGFTGELFF. In DNA, the CDR3 is TGTGCCAGTAGCGACCCCCCCCTCGCGGGAGGGTTCACCGGGGAGCTGTTTTTT.

V usage is TRBV7-9 and J usage is TRBJ1-1, with D possibly matching TRBD1 (5 bases). Trimming shortened V by 7 bases and J by 1 base, and 19 bases separated the two germline ends. Germline assignment: CDR1 SEHNR and CDR2 FQNEAQ (reference sequence). CDR3 size: 16 residues. Written as DNA, the CDR3 is TGTGCCAGCACGTCCTGGGGGGGTAGGGGGAACACTGAAGCTTTCTTT. This sequence encodes CASTSWGGRGNTEAFF. Combining the CDR3 with reference TRBV7-9 and TRBJ1-1 gives the whole variable domain DTGVSQNPRHKITKRGQNVTFRCDPISEHNRLYWYRQTLGQGPEFLTYFQNEAQLEKSRLLSDRFSAERPKGSFSTLEIQRTEQGDSAMYLCASTSWGGRGNTEAFFGQGTRLTVV.

The V and J genes are TRBV7-3 and TRBJ2-5; the D is unclear. V was shortened by 1 base and J by 0 bases, with 3 bases between the two germline ends. CDR1 is SGHTA, CDR2 FQGTGA, per germline. The CDR3 runs 13 residues. DNA for the CDR3: TGTGCCAGCAGCTTAAACAACCAAGAGACCCAGTACTTC. Translated: CASSLNNQETQYF.

This sequence joins TRBV10-3 and TRBJ2-5; D call uncertain. There are 12 residues in the CDR3. V dropped 8 bases and J dropped 3 bases, with 10 bases sitting between them. Germline assignment: CDR1 ENHRY and CDR2 SYGVKD. The CDR3 sequence: CAIGSDEETQYF. The CDR3, as DNA: TGTGCCATCGGGTCCGACGAAGAGACCCAGTACTTC.

Many counts were recorded for this clonotype. V gene TRBV7-8 combines with J gene TRBJ1-5, with a tentative D call TRBD1 (5 bases). Trimming cost V 5 bases and J 4 bases, with 9 bases left between them. This CDR3 spans 13 amino acids. Germline loops: CDR1 SGHVS, CDR2 FQNEAQ. The DNA for the CDR3 is TGTGCCAGCAGCATAGGGGAGAATCAGCCCCAGCATTTT. Its protein is CASSIGENQPQHF.

The V call is TRBV4-3, the J call TRBJ2-7; 7 bases are shared with TRBD2. This CDR3 has 16 amino acids. Losses at the gene ends were 0 bases for V and 0 bases for J; bases not matched to a gene: 5. The V gene's germline CDR1 is LGHNA and CDR2 YSLEER. The DNA for the CDR3 is TGCGCCAGCAGCCAAGAAGTAGCGGGCAGCTCCTACGAGCAGTACTTC. Amino acid sequence: CASSQEVAGSSYEQYF.

This clonotype appeared a few times. DNA of the CDR3: TGTGCCAGCAGTTCTGGGGCCGTCGGGGGGCTGTTTTTT. Protein: CASSSGAVGGLFF. The chain couples TRBV28 to TRBJ1-4; possible D gene TRBD1, 5 bases. The length of the CDR3 is 13 residues. The V gene lost 4 bases and the J gene lost 14 bases, with 17 bases spanning the gap. CDR1 and CDR2 (germline): MDHEN, SYDVKM.

This clonotype has ten or more counts. One junction end disagrees with the germline gene, perhaps due to a read error. The chain is built from TRBV7-7 and TRBJ2-5; D is uncertain. This CDR3 has 15 amino acids. The V gene's germline CDR1 is SSHAT and CDR2 FNYEAQ (reference sequence). In nucleotides, the CDR3 is TGTGCTAGCAGCTTTGACCCCTACAGTCCGGAGACCCAGTACTTC. Its protein product is CASSFDPYSPETQYF.

This clonotype was seen ten or more times. This chain connects TRBV5-4 to TRBJ2-1; TRBD1 matches at 8 bases. With V trimmed by 3 bases and J by 7 bases, 9 bases remained unmatched. CDR1 is SGHNT, CDR2 YYREEE, per germline (reference sequence). This CDR3 is 15 amino acids long. The CDR3 DNA follows: TGTGCCAGCAGCTCGACAGGGGCGATGCGAAATGAGCAGTTCTTC. This gives the protein CASSSTGAMRNEQFF.

This clonotype was seen a few times. The V call is TRBV11-3, the J call TRBJ2-1; D unresolved. Trimming took off 1 base at V and 5 bases at J, with 6 bases between the two ends. Germline CDR1 reads SGHNT; CDR2 reads YENEEA. The CDR3 runs to 13 residues. The CDR3 DNA follows: TGTGCCAGCAGCTTAGGCTGGCACAATGAGCAGTTCTTC. It codes for CASSLGWHNEQFF. Complete variable domain (other parts from reference TRBV11-3 and TRBJ2-1): EAGVVQSPRYKIIEKKQPVAFWCNPISGHNTLYWYLQNLGQGPELLIRYENEEAVDDSQLPKDRFSAERLKGVDSTLKIQPAELGDSAVYLCASSLGWHNEQFFGPGTRLTVL.

This clonotype has only a few counts. The V call is TRBV4-3, the J call TRBJ2-7, with 9 positions matching TRBD2. Looked up from germline, CDR1 is LGHNA and CDR2 is YSLEER. V lost 0 bases and J lost 2; bases outside the gene matches: 14. This CDR3 has 19 amino acids. In DNA, the CDR3 is TGCGCCAGCAGCCAAGATCTAGCGGGGATAGGGACATCGGCCTACGAGCAGTACTTC. Translation: CASSQDLAGIGTSAYEQYF.

Only one count was recorded for this clonotype. The chain couples TRBV11-2 to TRBJ2-7; 10 bases align to TRBD2. The CDR3 sequence is 15 residues long. Germline V lookup: CDR1 SGHAT, CDR2 FQNNGV. V dropped 11 bases and J dropped 4; count of bases not matched to a gene: 14. The CDR3: CACTGTSGKMYEQYV. CDR3 in DNA: TGTGCCTGCACGGGAACTAGCGGGAAGATGTACGAGCAGTACGTC.

This clonotype was observed a few times. This sequence joins TRBV6-1 and TRBJ2-3; TRBD1 might be the D (6 bases). CDR3 length: 15 amino acids. Trimming stripped 6 bases from V and 4 bases from J, with 17 bases between. From germline, CDR1 is MNHNS and CDR2 SASEGT. The CDR3 region is CASRDTGNRADTQYF. In DNA, the CDR3 is TGTGCCAGCAGGGATACAGGGAATCGCGCAGATACGCAGTATTTT.

The rearrangement links TRBV5-4 to TRBJ2-7, with 7 positions matching TRBD1. The CDR3 runs to 14 residues. The germline V gene has CDR1 SGHNT and CDR2 YYREEE (reference sequence). J lost 6 bases, V lost 4 bases, and 10 bases had no gene match. The CDR3 loop reads CASSQGQVPAEQYF. The CDR3 bases are TGTGCCAGCAGCCAAGGACAGGTGCCAGCCGAGCAGTACTTC.

This clonotype has just a few counts. V gene TRBV4-1 combines with J gene TRBJ1-1; TRBD1 might be the D (5 bases). V was cut by 1 base and J by 8 bases, with 11 bases left in between. There are 13 residues in the CDR3. CDR1 and CDR2 from the germline V gene are MGHRA and YSYEKL. The DNA for the CDR3 is TGCGCCAGCAGCCAAGCTCAGGGATGGGAAGCTTTCTTT. Its translation: CASSQAQGWEAFF.

This clonotype was counted at least ten times. The junction does not match germline at one end; this may be a read error. V is TRBV5-6 and J is TRBJ1-2; no firm D call. The CDR3 consists of 12 residues. In germline, CDR1 is SGHDT, CDR2 YYEEEE. CDR3 bases: TGTGCCAGCAGCCTCTCTAAGTATGGCTACACCTTC. Translation gives CASSLSKYGYTF.

This clonotype showed up many times. The rearrangement uses TRBV7-2 and TRBJ2-1; tentative D call: TRBD2 (6 bases). The CDR3 has 16 residues. V lost 1 base and J 0 bases, leaving 10 bases between the germline ends. CDR1 and CDR2 from the germline V gene are SGHTA and FQGNSA. The CDR3 here is CASSLVAASSYNEQFF. The CDR3 DNA is TGTGCCAGCAGCTTAGTAGCGGCTAGCTCCTACAATGAGCAGTTCTTC. The complete variable domain, with remaining parts taken from reference TRBV7-2 and TRBJ2-1, reads GAGVSQSPSNKVTEKGKDVELRCDPISGHTALYWYRQSLGQGLEFLIYFQGNSAPDKSGLPSDRFSAERTGGSVSTLTIQRTQQEDSAVYLCASSLVAASSYNEQFFGPGTRLTVL.